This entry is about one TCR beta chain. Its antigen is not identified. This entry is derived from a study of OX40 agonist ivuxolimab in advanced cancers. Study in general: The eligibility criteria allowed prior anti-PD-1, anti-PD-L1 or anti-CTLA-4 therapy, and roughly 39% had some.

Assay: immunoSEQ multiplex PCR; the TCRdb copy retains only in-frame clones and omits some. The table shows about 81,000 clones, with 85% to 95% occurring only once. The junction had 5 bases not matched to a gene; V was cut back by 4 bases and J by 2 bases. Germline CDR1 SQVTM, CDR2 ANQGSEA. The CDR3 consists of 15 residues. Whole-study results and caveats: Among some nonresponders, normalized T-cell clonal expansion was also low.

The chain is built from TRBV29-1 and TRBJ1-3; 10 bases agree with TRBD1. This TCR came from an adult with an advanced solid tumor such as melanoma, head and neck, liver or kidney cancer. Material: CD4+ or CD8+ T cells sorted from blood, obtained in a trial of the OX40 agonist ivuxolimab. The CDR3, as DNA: TGCAGCGTTGGGGGACAGGGGAAAACTGGAAACACCATATATTTT. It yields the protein CSVGGQGKTGNTIYF.